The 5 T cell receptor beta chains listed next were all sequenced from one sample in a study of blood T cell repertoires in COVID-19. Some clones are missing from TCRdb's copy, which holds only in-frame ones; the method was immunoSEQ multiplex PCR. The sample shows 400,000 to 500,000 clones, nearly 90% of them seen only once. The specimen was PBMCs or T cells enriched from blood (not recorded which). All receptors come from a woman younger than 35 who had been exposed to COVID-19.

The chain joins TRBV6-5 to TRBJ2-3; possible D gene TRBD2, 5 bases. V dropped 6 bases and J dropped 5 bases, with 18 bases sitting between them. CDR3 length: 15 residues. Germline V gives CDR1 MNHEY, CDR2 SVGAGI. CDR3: CASSRWTLGIDTQYF. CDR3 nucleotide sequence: TGTGCCAGCAGCCGTTGGACTCTCGGTATAGATACGCAGTATTTT.

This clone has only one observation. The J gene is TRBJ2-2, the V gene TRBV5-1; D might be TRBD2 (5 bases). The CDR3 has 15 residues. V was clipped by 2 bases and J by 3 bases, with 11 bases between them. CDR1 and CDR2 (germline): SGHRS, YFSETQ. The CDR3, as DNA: TGCGCCAGCAGCTTAGGCGGGTCCGACACCGGGGAGCTGTTTTTT. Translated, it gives CASSLGGSDTGELFF.

This CDR3 reads CASTGGWQETQYF. The CDR3 DNA sequence: TGTGCCAGCACGGGGGGATGGCAAGAGACCCAGTACTTC. The rearrangement joins TRBV27 to TRBJ2-5, with 7 bases lining up with TRBD2. Germline V gene lookup returns CDR1 MNHEY and CDR2 SMNVEV (reference sequence). The length of the CDR3 is 13 residues. After removal of 7 bases from V and 2 bases from J, the junction contained 4 bases not matched to a gene.

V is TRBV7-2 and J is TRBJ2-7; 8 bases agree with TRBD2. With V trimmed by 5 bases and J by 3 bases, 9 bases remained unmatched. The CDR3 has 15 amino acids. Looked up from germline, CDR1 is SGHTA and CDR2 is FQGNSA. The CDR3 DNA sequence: TGTGCCAGCAGCGGGGCGGGGGGACAACGCTACGAGCAGTACTTC. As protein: CASSGAGGQRYEQYF. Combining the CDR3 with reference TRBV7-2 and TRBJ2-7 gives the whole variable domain GAGVSQSPSNKVTEKGKDVELRCDPISGHTALYWYRQSLGQGLEFLIYFQGNSAPDKSGLPSDRFSAERTGGSVSTLTIQRTQQEDSAVYLCASSGAGGQRYEQYFGPGTRLTVT.

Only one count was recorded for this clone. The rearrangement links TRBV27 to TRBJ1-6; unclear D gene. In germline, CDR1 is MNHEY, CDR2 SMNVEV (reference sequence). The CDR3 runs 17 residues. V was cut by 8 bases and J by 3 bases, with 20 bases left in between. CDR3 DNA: TGTGCCAGCTCTACCCCGGCCAGGCTAAACTATAATTCACCCCTCCACTTT. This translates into CASSTPARLNYNSPLHF.